The 22 T cell receptor beta chains in this list originate from one sample, sequenced in a study of T cell changes during pregnancy in multiple sclerosis. Using immunoSEQ multiplex PCR, the repertoire was profiled, and TCRdb retains in-frame clones only, with some absent. The repertoire holds approximately 40,000 clones, with 88% as singletons. The sample in question was CD4+ T cells from peripheral blood mononuclear cells, obtained in the second trimester of pregnancy. All receptors come from a female donor with multiple sclerosis, enrolled in a pregnancy study.

The J gene is TRBJ2-3, the V gene TRBV27; tentatively, D is TRBD2 (5 bases). The germline gives CDR1 MNHEY, CDR2 SMNVEV (reference sequence). Deletions cut 5 bases from V and 0 bases from J, with 12 bases between. The CDR3 sequence is 15 residues long. DNA of the CDR3: TGTGCCAGCAGTCTCTACAGCGGAAGCACAGATACGCAGTATTTT. The encoded protein is CASSLYSGSTDTQYF.

The CDR3 region is CSVRTGMVTEAFF. The CDR3 nucleotides are TGCAGCGTTCGGACAGGGATGGTGACTGAAGCTTTCTTT. The V and J genes are TRBV29-1 and TRBJ1-1; 8 bases line up with TRBD1. J lost 5 bases, V lost 5 bases, and 7 bases had no gene match. Germline V CDR1 and CDR2: SQVTM, ANQGSEA. This CDR3 spans 13 amino acids.

This rearrangement joins TRBV11-3 to TRBJ1-3, with a possible D match to TRBD1 (5 bases). The CDR3 length is 14 residues. Trimming removed 4 bases at V and 0 bases at J, with 7 bases between. Germline V gene data show CDR1 as SGHNT and CDR2 as YENEEA. In nucleotides, the CDR3 is TGTGCCAGCAGCTCCGGGGGCTCTGGAAACACCATATATTTT. Its protein is CASSSGGSGNTIYF.

The V gene is TRBV5-4, the J gene TRBJ2-7; tentatively, D is TRBD1 (6 bases). V was pared by 4 bases and J by 0 bases, with 14 bases between. The CDR3 covers 15 residues. Germline-derived CDR1 and CDR2 are SGHNT and YYREEE (reference sequence). The CDR3, as DNA: TGTGCCAGCAGCAAAAGACAGGCACTCTCCTACGAGCAGTACTTC. Translating gives CASSKRQALSYEQYF.

The V gene is TRBV28, the J gene TRBJ2-7, with D maybe TRBD1 (6 bases). The CDR3 consists of 15 residues. The V gene lost 2 bases and the J gene lost 1 base, with 12 bases spanning the gap. Germline values: CDR1 MDHEN, CDR2 SYDVKM. The DNA for the CDR3 is TGTGCCAGCAGTTTAGGGGGCTCGGGGTCCTACGAGCAGTACTTC. Translated, it gives CASSLGGSGSYEQYF.

V gene TRBV5-8 combines with J gene TRBJ1-4, with a weak D call TRBD1 (5 bases). Germline V CDR1 and CDR2: SGHTS, YDEGEE. The germline V and J ends were trimmed by 0 bases and 6 bases, with 9 bases remaining between them. The CDR3 has 14 residues. CDR3 in amino acids: CASSLEQAYEKLFF. As DNA, the CDR3 is TGTGCCAGCAGCTTGGAACAGGCCTATGAAAAACTGTTTTTT.

V is TRBV7-8 and J is TRBJ2-7; perhaps TRBD2 as D (6 bases). V shed 11 bases and J shed 0 bases, with 23 bases lying between them. The germline CDR1 and CDR2 sequences are SGHVS and FQNEAQ. The CDR3 is 16 amino acids. This CDR3 reads CAVSQRAYTPSYEQYF. The CDR3, as DNA: TGTGCCGTCTCCCAGCGGGCGTATACTCCCTCCTACGAGCAGTACTTC.

This chain uses TRBV6-5 with TRBJ1-1; tentative D call: TRBD1 (5 bases). The CDR3 extends over 12 amino acids. V lost 5 bases to trimming and J lost 5 bases, with 9 bases between them. The germline CDR1 and CDR2 sequences are MNHEY and SVGAGI. For the CDR3, the DNA is TGTGCCAGCAGTGCGTCAGGGACTGAAGCTTTCTTT. This codes for CASSASGTEAFF.

The rearrangement uses TRBV9 and TRBJ1-2, with D hard to call. Trimming stripped 2 bases from V and 4 bases from J, with 9 bases between. Germline CDR1 SGDLS, CDR2 YYNGEE. The length of the CDR3 is 13 residues. The CDR3 here is CASSVSGGYGYTF. The CDR3, as DNA: TGTGCCAGCAGCGTCAGTGGCGGCTATGGCTACACCTTC. The variable domain in full, completed from reference TRBV9 and TRBJ1-2, reads DSGVTQTPKHLITATGQRVTLRCSPRSGDLSVYWYQQSLDQGLQFLIQYYNGEERAKGNILERFSAQQFPDLHSELNLSSLELGDSALYFCASSVSGGYGYTFGSGTRLTVV.

The rearrangement uses TRBV9 and TRBJ1-1; the D gene is possibly TRBD1 (5 bases). The CDR3 has 14 amino acids. The V end was cut by 2 bases, the J end by 4 bases, with 12 bases between. Germline loops: CDR1 SGDLS, CDR2 YYNGEE. This chain's CDR3 is CASSVWPGGTEAFF. For the CDR3, the DNA is TGTGCCAGCAGCGTCTGGCCGGGGGGCACTGAAGCTTTCTTT.

The chain recombines TRBV19 with TRBJ2-5; TRBD2 matches 7 bases. Germline V gene sequence: CDR1 LNHDA, CDR2 SQIVND (reference sequence). The CDR3 is 16 amino acids. V shed 3 bases and J 1 base; nucleotides not matched to a gene: 8. This CDR3 reads CASSILMPGGQETQYF. Written as DNA, the CDR3 is TGTGCCAGTAGTATCCTAATGCCGGGAGGCCAAGAGACCCAGTACTTC.

The V and J genes are TRBV19 and TRBJ1-2, with D possibly being TRBD1 (6 bases). V was clipped by 1 base and J by 7 bases, with 16 bases between them. The CDR3 is made up of 15 amino acids. Germline lookup yields CDR1 LNHDA and CDR2 SQIVND (reference sequence). DNA of the CDR3: TGTGCCAGTAGTATAGCGGGGACAACCCACGGTGGCTACACCTTC. Translation gives CASSIAGTTHGGYTF.

The chain carries TRBV5-1 and TRBJ2-1, with 13 bases lining up with TRBD2. The V and J ends lost 2 bases and 7 bases, in that order; junction bases with no gene match: 15. Germline CDR1 SGHRS, CDR2 YFSETQ. The CDR3 has 19 amino acids. The CDR3: CASSFRGLAGTGPRNEQFF. The CDR3 DNA follows: TGCGCCAGCAGCTTTAGGGGACTAGCGGGAACGGGTCCTCGAAATGAGCAGTTCTTC. The full variable domain, in which reference TRBV5-1 and TRBJ2-1 provide the parts outside the CDR3, is KAGVTQTPRYLIKTRGQQVTLSCSPISGHRSVSWYQQTPGQGLQFLFEYFSETQRNKGNFPGRFSGRQFSNSRSEMNVSTLELGDSALYLCASSFRGLAGTGPRNEQFFGPGTRLTVL.

The chain is built from TRBV11-3 and TRBJ2-7; 7 nucleotides match TRBD1. The V gene end was trimmed by 11 bases and the J gene end by 6 bases; junction bases not matched to a gene: 7. Germline V gives CDR1 SGHNT, CDR2 YENEEA. The CDR3 has 11 amino acids. CDR3 in amino acids: CARRDSGEQYF. CDR3 in DNA: TGTGCCCGACGGGACAGCGGCGAGCAGTACTTC.

The J gene is TRBJ2-2, the V gene TRBV14; 9 bases agree with TRBD2. The CDR3 length is 17 residues. The V gene end was trimmed by 7 bases and the J gene end by 3 bases; junction bases not matched to a gene: 12. The germline V gene has CDR1 SGHDN and CDR2 FVKESK. CDR3 in amino acids: CASIRVIAGAYTGELFF. The CDR3 nucleotides read TGTGCCAGCATCAGGGTGATAGCGGGAGCGTACACCGGGGAGCTGTTTTTT.

This chain joins TRBV5-5 and TRBJ2-3; 11 bases line up with TRBD2. The CDR3 is 16 amino acids. With V trimmed by 1 base and J by 5 bases, 6 bases remained unmatched. Germline V gene lookup returns CDR1 SGHKS and CDR2 YYEKEE (reference sequence). Here the CDR3 reads CASSLTSGRTGDTQYF. CDR3 nucleotides: TGTGCCAGCAGCTTGACTAGCGGGAGAACCGGAGATACGCAGTATTTT. Drawing the rest from reference TRBV5-5 and TRBJ2-3, the complete variable domain is DAGVTQSPTHLIKTRGQQVTLRCSPISGHKSVSWYQQVLGQGPQFIFQYYEKEERGRGNFPDRFSARQFPNYSSELNVNALLLGDSALYLCASSLTSGRTGDTQYFGPGTRLTVL.

This rearrangement joins TRBV5-6 to TRBJ2-7, with D perhaps TRBD1 (7 bases). The V gene's germline CDR1 is SGHDT and CDR2 YYEEEE. V lost 1 base and J lost 2, with 10 bases in between. This CDR3 spans 14 amino acids. The CDR3 nucleotides are TGTGCCAGCAGCTTGTCCAGGGGGGCCTACGAGCAGTACTTC. Translating gives CASSLSRGAYEQYF.

The V and J genes are TRBV2 and TRBJ1-4; 8 bases match TRBD1. The CDR3 covers 15 residues. Germline V gene sequence: CDR1 SNHLY, CDR2 FYNNEI. V dropped 2 bases and J dropped 8; count of bases not matched to a gene: 7. In DNA form, the CDR3 reads TGTGCCAGCAGTGAATTCAGGGGGCGCATGGAAAAACTGTTTTTT. Translated, it gives CASSEFRGRMEKLFF.

The chain recombines TRBV2 with TRBJ1-4; weak D call: TRBD1 (5 bases). Germline CDR1 reads SNHLY; CDR2 reads FYNNEI. This CDR3 is 14 amino acids long. V lost 6 bases and J lost 6, with 14 bases in between. The CDR3 reads CASRVIRGDEKLFF. CDR3 coding DNA: TGTGCCAGCAGGGTAATTAGGGGTGATGAAAAACTGTTTTTT.

This chain links TRBV27 with TRBJ2-1; D is perhaps TRBD2 (5 bases). The CDR3 has 12 amino acids. Germline V gene lookup returns CDR1 MNHEY and CDR2 SMNVEV (reference sequence). V lost 6 bases to trimming and J lost 4 bases, with 7 bases between them. The CDR3 DNA is TGTGCCAGCAGGACTACTTACAATGAGCAGTTCTTC. Its protein product is CASRTTYNEQFF.

The CDR3 sequence is CASRLRDRVYGTEAFF. The CDR3 coding sequence is TGTGCCAGTAGGCTCCGGGACAGGGTGTATGGGACTGAAGCTTTCTTT. The rearrangement joins TRBV19 to TRBJ1-1, with TRBD1 matching over 9 bases. The V and J ends lost 6 bases and 5 bases, in that order; junction bases with no gene match: 13. The CDR3 is 16 residues long. Germline CDR1 and CDR2: LNHDA and SQIVND (reference sequence).

Turning to this clone: Mismatch with germline at one junction end may stem from a read error. The J gene is TRBJ2-3, the V gene TRBV2; TRBD1 matches 10 bases. Germline V gene lookup returns CDR1 SNHLY and CDR2 FYNNEI. The CDR3 length is 16 residues. The CDR3 nucleotides are TGTGCCAGCCGACCAGGCCGGGACAGGGGAACAGGTACGCAGTATTTT. It yields the protein CASRPGRDRGTGTQYF. Based on the CDR3 plus reference TRBV2 and TRBJ2-3, the full variable domain is EPEVTQTPSHQVTQMGQEVILRCVPISNHLYFYWYRQILGQKVEFLVSFYNNEISEKSEIFDDQFSVERPDGSNFTLKIRSTKLEDSAMYFCASRPGRDRGTGTQYFGPGTRLTVL.